This entry describes one T cell receptor beta chain. The antigen is not known. Each donor was nominally healthy when sampled (though unrecorded immune exposures were likely). PCR primers comprised 60 Vbeta and 13 Jbeta primers. This table comes from immunoSEQ multiplex PCR, and its TCRdb copy is limited to in-frame clones, with some not included. This specimen shows under 200,000 clones; the ten leading clones hold less than 0.95%. The V gene lost 3 bases and the J gene lost 4 bases, with 10 bases spanning the gap. CDR1 and CDR2 from the germline V gene are LNHDA and SQIVND (reference sequence). The length of the CDR3 is 14 residues. The sample belongs to a study of cytomegalovirus exposure and HLA in healthy donors. Study results and caveats: A missense DCLRE1C variant was associated with V- and J-gene trimming of TCR beta chains in a later analysis, and an independent cohort replicated the association. A further, later analysis showed that HLA-associated TCR beta chains (compared with equally common others) were more clonally expanded.

The chain links TRBV19 to TRBJ1-5; D remains unclear. The clonotype comes from a woman younger than 30 in good health and CMV-seropositive. Specimen: PBMCs. The CDR3 region is CASSIMGGNQPQHF. As DNA, the CDR3 is TGTGCCAGTAGTATTATGGGAGGTAATCAGCCCCAGCATTTT.